This T cell receptor (beta chain) stems from a study of response to subunit inactivated influenza vaccine. Broader study findings: It was suggested by the authors that few new T cells are recruited by each seasonal influenza vaccination.

In germline, CDR1 is LGHNA, CDR2 YNFKEQ. V was trimmed by 1 base and J by 3 bases, leaving 13 bases between them. The CDR3 length is 16 residues. Regarding this clonotype: What it recognizes is unknown.

TCRdb recomputed calls from the RT-PCR reads with MiXCR, one row per CDR3 protein. This table has 650,000 to 800,000 distinct CDR3 sequences, approximately 18% appearing once. Sequencing was performed on PBMCs from blood, taken 4 to 6 days after vaccination. The sequence was collected from a man over 45 who received an inactivated influenza vaccine. J is TRBJ1-5 and V is TRBV4-2, with a weak D call TRBD1 (6 bases). CDR3 bases: TGTGCCAGCAGCCAAGCGATACAGGGCCCCAATCAGCCCCAGCATTTT. It encodes CASSQAIQGPNQPQHF.